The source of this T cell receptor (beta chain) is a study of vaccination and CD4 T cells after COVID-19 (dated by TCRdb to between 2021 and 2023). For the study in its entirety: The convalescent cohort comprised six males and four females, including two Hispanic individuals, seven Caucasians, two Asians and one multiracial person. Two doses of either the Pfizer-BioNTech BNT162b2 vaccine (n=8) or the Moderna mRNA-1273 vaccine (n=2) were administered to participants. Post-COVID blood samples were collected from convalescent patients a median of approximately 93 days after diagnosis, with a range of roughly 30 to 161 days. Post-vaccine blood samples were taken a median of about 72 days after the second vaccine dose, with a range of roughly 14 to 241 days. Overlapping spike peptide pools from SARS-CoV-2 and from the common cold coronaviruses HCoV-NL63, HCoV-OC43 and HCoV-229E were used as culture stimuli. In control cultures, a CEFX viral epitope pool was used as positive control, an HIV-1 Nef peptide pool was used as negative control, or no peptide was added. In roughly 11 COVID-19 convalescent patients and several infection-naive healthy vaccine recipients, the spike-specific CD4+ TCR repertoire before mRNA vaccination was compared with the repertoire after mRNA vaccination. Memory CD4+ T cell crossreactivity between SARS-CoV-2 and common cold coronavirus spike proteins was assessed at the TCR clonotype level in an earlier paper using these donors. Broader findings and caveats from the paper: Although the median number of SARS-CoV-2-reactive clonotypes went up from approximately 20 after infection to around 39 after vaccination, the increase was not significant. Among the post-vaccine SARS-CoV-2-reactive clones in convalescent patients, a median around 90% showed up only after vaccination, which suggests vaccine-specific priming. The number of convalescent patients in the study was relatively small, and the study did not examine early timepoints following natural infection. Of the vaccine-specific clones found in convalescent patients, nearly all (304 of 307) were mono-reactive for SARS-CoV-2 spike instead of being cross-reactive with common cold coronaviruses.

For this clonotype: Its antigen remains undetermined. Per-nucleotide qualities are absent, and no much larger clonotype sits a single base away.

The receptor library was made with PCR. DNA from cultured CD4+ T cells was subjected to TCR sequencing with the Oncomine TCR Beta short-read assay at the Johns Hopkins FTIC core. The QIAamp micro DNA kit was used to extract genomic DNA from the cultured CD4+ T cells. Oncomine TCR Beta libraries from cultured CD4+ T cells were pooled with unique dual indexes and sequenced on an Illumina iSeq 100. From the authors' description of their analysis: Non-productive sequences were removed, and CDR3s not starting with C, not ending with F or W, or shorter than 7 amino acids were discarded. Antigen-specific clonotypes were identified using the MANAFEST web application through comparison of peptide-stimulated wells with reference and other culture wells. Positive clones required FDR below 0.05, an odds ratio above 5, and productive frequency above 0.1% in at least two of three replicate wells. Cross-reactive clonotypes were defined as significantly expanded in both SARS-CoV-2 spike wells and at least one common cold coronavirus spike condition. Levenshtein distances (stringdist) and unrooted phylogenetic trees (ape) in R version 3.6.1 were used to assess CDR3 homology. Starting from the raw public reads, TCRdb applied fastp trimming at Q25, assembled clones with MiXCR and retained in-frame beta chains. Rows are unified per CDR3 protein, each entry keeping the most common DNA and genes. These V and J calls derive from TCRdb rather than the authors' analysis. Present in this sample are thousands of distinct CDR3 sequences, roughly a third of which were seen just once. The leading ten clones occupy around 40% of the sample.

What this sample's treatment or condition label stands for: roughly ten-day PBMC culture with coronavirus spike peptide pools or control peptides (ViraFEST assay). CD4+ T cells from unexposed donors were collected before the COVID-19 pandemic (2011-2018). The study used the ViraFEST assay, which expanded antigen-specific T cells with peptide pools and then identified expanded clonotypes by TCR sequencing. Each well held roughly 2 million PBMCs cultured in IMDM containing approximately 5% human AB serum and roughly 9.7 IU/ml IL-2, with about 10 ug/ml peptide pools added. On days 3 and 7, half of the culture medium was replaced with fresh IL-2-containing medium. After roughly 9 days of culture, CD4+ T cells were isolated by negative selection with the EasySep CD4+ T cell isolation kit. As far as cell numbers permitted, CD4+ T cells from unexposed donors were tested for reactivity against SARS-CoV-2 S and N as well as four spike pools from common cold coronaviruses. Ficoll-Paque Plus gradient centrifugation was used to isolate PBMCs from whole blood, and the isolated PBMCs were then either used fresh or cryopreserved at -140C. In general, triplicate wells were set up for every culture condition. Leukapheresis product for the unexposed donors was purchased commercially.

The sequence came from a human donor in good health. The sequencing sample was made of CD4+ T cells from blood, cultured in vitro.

The DNA is TGTGCCAGCAGCCCCGGGACAGGGACGGGTGAAAAACTGTTTTTT. It codes for CASSPGTGTGEKLFF. The V and J segments used are TRBV7-6 and TRBJ1-4, with 9 bases aligning to TRBD1. V is cut back by 5 bases and J by 7 bases, with 8 bases in the junction unmatched. CDR1 and CDR2 are drawn from the germline V gene: SGHVS, FNYEAQ. The CDR3, cysteine through phenylalanine, is 15 amino acids long. Only the CDR3 portion is preserved as DNA: 45 bases, with reading frame beginning at the first base.